This T cell receptor (beta chain) came from a study of T cell responses to AZD1222 COVID-19 vaccine (dated by TCRdb to the early 2020s). Notes on the research overall: TCR sequencing was performed for 230 to 250 trial participants, of whom about 210 were given two doses of AZD1222 and approximately 25 were given two doses of MenACWY control vaccine. Trial participants were enrolled into age subgroups of 18-55, 56-69 and 70-plus years, which contained around 150, 28 and 57 TCR-sequenced participants, respectively.

The CDR3 holds 14 amino acids from the cysteine to the phenylalanine. The DNA shown is the 42-base CDR3, in frame from base 1. CDR1 and CDR2 are drawn from the germline V gene: SGHAT, FQNNGV. V loses 2 bases, J loses 0 bases, and the germline ends lie 5 bases apart. What the work shows at the level of the full study, not this receptor alone: No day 14 peak-response samples were available, so repertoires were characterized only after the peak T cell response. Most participants were white British and females outnumbered males, and the authors suggested that clonal diversity may have been underestimated. Reportedly, close to half of the unique spike-specific TCRs recognized epitopes lying outside the regions that are mutated in the B.1.351 and B.1.1.7 variants. After two AZD1222 doses, spike-specific TCR breadth and depth were significantly higher than at day 0 and than in MenACWY recipients. CD4 TCRs associated with the vaccine covered the entire spike protein, and the dominant responses were in regions 160-218 and 743-854. Conclusions about previously exposed vaccinees are limited, since just six AZD1222 recipients were seropositive for SARS-CoV-2 at baseline. The 56-69-year group was small, and its depth increase did not reach significance, likely because of low power.

With respect to this clone: The target of this receptor is not known. No base-level quality is on record; no much larger clone is a single base apart.

The CDR3 regions of human TCRbeta chains were analyzed by immunosequencing. The source study handled its data this way. Repertoire TCRs were checked for matches against a reference library of SARS-CoV-2-specific TCRs that had been generated using the MIRA antigen-specificity platform. Breadth was defined as the fraction of unique TCRs that were SARS-CoV-2-associated, and depth was defined as the fraction of total T cells that were SARS-CoV-2-associated. Using the MIRA data, each spike-specific TCR was assigned both to the spike region to which the TCR was reactive and to a CD4 or CD8 class. Log10-transformed breadth and depth values were compared by one-way ANOVA with Sidak's multiple comparisons tests. TCRdb re-hosts the immuneACCESS table, in-frame sequences only. Its copies lack some clones; in the studies checked, an unresolved V gene accounts for under half of them, and the cause for the rest is not known. V, J and clone size reflect that table, while D and trimming were determined from the DNA. The sample data list 120,000 to 150,000 clones, and 91% of these were observed just once. The leading ten clones occupy approximately 3.8% of the sample.

Read against the paper, the sample's time point label means: about 28 days (+/-7) after the second vaccine dose. Because spike-specific TCR depth and breadth did not differ between the two schedules, AZD1222 recipients who got a second dose at roughly 4 weeks were pooled with those who got a second dose at roughly 12 weeks. The vaccinee samples were drawn from two UK trials, COV001 and COV002, one of which was a single-blind randomized controlled phase 2/3 trial testing AZD1222 (ChAdOx1 nCoV-19) in healthy adults. Trial participant PBMC samples were collected at day 0 and day 28 after the second dose for TCRbeta chain sequencing.

The sequence links TRBV11-2 to TRBJ1-3; the D gene is not confidently resolved. Sequenced here: peripheral blood, sampled 28 days after the second AZD1222 dose. The TCR sequence derives from an adult who received the AZD1222 COVID-19 vaccine. The bases are TGTGCCAGCAGCTTAATGAGCTCTGGAAACACCATATATTTT. This encodes CASSLMSSGNTIYF.